This T cell receptor beta chain emerged from a study of identical twins. Study results and caveats: The study reached conclusions through statistical analysis that was cross-sectional, not following the same donors. Weaker excess twin sharing was seen among beta out-of-frame sequences.

As concerns this clonotype: The antigen is not known.

The CDR3 spans 16 residues. With 2 bases clipped from V and 2 bases from J, the junction kept 4 bases outside the gene matches. Each CDR3 protein gets one entry after TCRdb re-called the 5' RACE reads with MiXCR. The data contain under 800,000 distinct CDR3 sequences, 21% of them singletons. These records were also assigned to another study, of T cells expressing NK-cell markers. Per that paper: Where a few donors were concerned, these clonotypes also led the CD3+CD56-NKG2C+ fraction. Unclear, still, was the HCMV specificity of the expanded NKG2C+ T cell clones.

This TCR derives from a woman younger than 30 in good health. Material: PBMCs. The chain couples TRBV12-3 or TRBV12-4 to TRBJ2-5, with TRBD2 matching 11 bases. In DNA, the CDR3 is TGTGCCAGCAGTTTACTTAGCGGGGGGGCACAAGAGACCCAGTACTTC. Encoded protein: CASSLLSGGAQETQYF.